The 12 T cell receptor beta chains given below trace back to one sample, sequenced in a study of T cell changes during pregnancy in multiple sclerosis. Sequencing used immunoSEQ multiplex PCR; TCRdb keeps in-frame clones, though not all of them. This repertoire shows around 70,000 clones, approximately 91% found once; its top ten account for approximately 1.4%. The starting material was peripheral blood, obtained in the third trimester of pregnancy. These receptor sequences come from a female donor with multiple sclerosis, enrolled in a pregnancy study.

This chain connects TRBV18 to TRBJ2-1; 8 nucleotides align to TRBD1. Germline-derived CDR1 and CDR2 are KGHSH and LQKENI. The CDR3 covers 15 residues. The V and J ends lost 3 bases and 7 bases, in that order; junction bases with no gene match: 8. The CDR3 here is CASSPGQGLINEQFF. The DNA of the CDR3 is TGTGCCAGCTCACCTGGACAGGGTTTGATTAATGAGCAGTTCTTC.

The gene calls are TRBV18 and TRBJ1-1; perhaps TRBD1 as D (5 bases). Trimming shortened V by 3 bases and J by 5 bases, and 16 bases separated the two germline ends. The germline V gene has CDR1 KGHSH and CDR2 LQKENI. CDR3 size: 15 residues. The DNA for the CDR3 is TGTGCCAGCTCACCTGTCAGGGCGTCTTGGACTGAAGCTTTCTTT. It yields the protein CASSPVRASWTEAFF.

The chain links TRBV27 to TRBJ2-7; 8 positions match TRBD2. Germline V gives CDR1 MNHEY, CDR2 SMNVEV (reference sequence). This CDR3 is built from 18 residues. The junction had 14 bases not matched to a gene; V was cut back by 4 bases and J by 0 bases. This chain's CDR3 is CASSYVYLGGGPSYEQYF. Here the CDR3 DNA reads TGTGCCAGCAGTTACGTGTACCTCGGGGGGGGGCCCTCCTACGAGCAGTACTTC.

The chain links TRBV7-2 to TRBJ1-2; D might be TRBD1 (6 bases). There are 14 residues in the CDR3. Trimming cost V 6 bases and J 4 bases, with 15 bases left between them. CDR1 and CDR2 (germline): SGHTA, FQGNSA. CDR3 loop: CASRQGPAGYGYTF. CDR3 bases: TGTGCCAGCAGACAGGGACCGGCCGGCTATGGCTACACCTTC.

The J gene is TRBJ2-5, the V gene TRBV2; weak D call: TRBD2 (5 bases). CDR1 is SNHLY, CDR2 FYNNEI, per germline. This CDR3 spans 14 amino acids. Deletions cut 4 bases from V and 1 base from J, with 10 bases between. The CDR3: CASSADRGQETQYF. DNA of the CDR3: TGTGCCAGCAGTGCTGACCGGGGCCAAGAGACCCAGTACTTC. Full variable domain (outside the CDR3, taken from reference TRBV2 and TRBJ2-5): EPEVTQTPSHQVTQMGQEVILRCVPISNHLYFYWYRQILGQKVEFLVSFYNNEISEKSEIFDDQFSVERPDGSNFTLKIRSTKLEDSAMYFCASSADRGQETQYFGPGTRLLVL.

V usage is TRBV27 and J usage is TRBJ2-7, with 7 bases that match TRBD1. V shed 10 bases and J 3 bases; nucleotides not matched to a gene: 9. The CDR3 covers 13 residues. The germline V gene has CDR1 MNHEY and CDR2 SMNVEV (reference sequence). Here the CDR3 reads CATCDRVNYEQYF. The CDR3 DNA reads as TGTGCCACCTGCGACAGGGTAAACTACGAGCAGTACTTC.

About this clone: The same CDR3 can be traced to other DNA sequences in this sample. V usage is TRBV9 and J usage is TRBJ1-2; possible D gene TRBD1, 6 bases. CDR3 length: 14 residues. Trimming pared 0 bases from V and 2 bases from J, leaving 8 bases between. Germline assignment: CDR1 SGDLS and CDR2 YYNGEE. The CDR3 reads CASSVGQGNYGYTF. Here the CDR3 DNA reads TGTGCCAGCAGCGTAGGGCAGGGGAACTATGGCTACACCTTC.

This clone occurred once. The chain recombines TRBV29-1 with TRBJ2-6; a possible D gene is TRBD1 (5 bases). The length of the CDR3 is 16 residues. V shed 6 bases and J shed 0 bases, with 15 bases lying between them. In germline, CDR1 is SQVTM, CDR2 ANQGSEA. The CDR3 reads CSVKGGHLSGANVLTF. The CDR3 nucleotides read TGCAGCGTGAAGGGTGGACACCTCTCTGGGGCCAACGTCCTGACTTTC.

The sample holds one count of this clone. This rearrangement joins TRBV13 to TRBJ2-2; possible D gene TRBD2, 7 bases. The CDR3 consists of 16 residues. The V and J ends lost 2 bases and 0 bases respectively, with 10 bases between them. CDR1 is PRHDT, CDR2 FYEKMQ, per germline (reference sequence). This CDR3 is CASSLTGGTNTGELFF. CDR3 DNA: TGTGCCAGCAGCTTAACGGGGGGCACGAACACCGGGGAGCTGTTTTTT.

V gene TRBV6-5 combines with J gene TRBJ1-1; 10 bases line up with TRBD1. V dropped 5 bases and J dropped 1; count of bases not matched to a gene: 4. The CDR3 is 15 residues long. Germline CDR1 MNHEY, CDR2 SVGAGI. The CDR3 DNA is TGTGCCAGCAGTCAGGACAGGGGGGCGAACACTGAAGCTTTCTTT. This gives the protein CASSQDRGANTEAFF.

This rearrangement joins TRBV4-1 to TRBJ2-7, with 8 bases identical to TRBD2. Germline loops: CDR1 MGHRA, CDR2 YSYEKL. V was clipped by 4 bases and J by 5 bases; unmatched bases: 16. The CDR3 runs to 17 residues. Here the CDR3 reads CASSPGGQRALRDEQYF. CDR3 nucleotides: TGCGCCAGCAGCCCGGGAGGGCAGCGTGCTCTAAGGGACGAGCAGTACTTC.

The V gene is TRBV5-4, the J gene TRBJ1-4, with a possible D match to TRBD1 (5 bases). This CDR3 has 14 residues. Trimming shortened V by 1 base and J by 4 bases, and 8 bases separated the two germline ends. Germline CDR1 SGHNT, CDR2 YYREEE (reference sequence). The CDR3 is CASSLHQGNEKLFF. The CDR3 DNA is TGTGCCAGCAGCTTGCATCAGGGTAATGAAAAACTGTTTTTT.